These T cell receptor beta chains were read from a single sample in a study of T cells in Graves' hyperthyroidism and ophthalmopathy. TCRdb reanalysed the multiplex PCR reads using MiXCR and keeps one entry per CDR3 protein. The repertoire holds around 620,000 distinct CDR3 sequences, 13% to 15% seen once, with 7% to 9% in the top ten. Sample: blood. These receptors originate from a young woman with Graves' ophthalmopathy. Both conserved end residues are part of each CDR3. The order of the fields is V gene, J gene, D gene, clone size, CDR3 protein, CDR3 DNA. A D gene is named only where the DNA matches it firmly. A clone size is listed for some rows: how often the clone was seen (once, few, many), or a class if it is expanded.

v_call: TRBV15
j_call: TRBJ2-5
d_call: TRBD2
clone_size: many
cdr3_aa: CATSRAGLAETQYF
cdr3_nt: TGTGCCACCAGCAGGGCGGGACTAGCGGAGACCCAGTACTTC

v_call: TRBV6-1
j_call: TRBJ2-6
d_call: .
clone_size: .
cdr3_aa: CASGTTGANVLTF
cdr3_nt: TGTGCCAGCGGGACGACTGGGGCCAACGTCCTGACTTTC

v_call: TRBV9
j_call: TRBJ2-3
d_call: TRBD2
clone_size: .
cdr3_aa: CASSVRLAGESGTQYF
cdr3_nt: TGTGCCAGCAGCGTAAGACTAGCGGGAGAAAGTGGTACGCAGTATTTT

v_call: TRBV7-2
j_call: TRBJ2-5
d_call: .
clone_size: many
cdr3_aa: CASSLTSLGTQYF
cdr3_nt: TGTGCCAGCAGCTTAACTAGCCTCGGGACCCAGTACTTC

v_call: TRBV7-8
j_call: TRBJ2-7
d_call: .
clone_size: many
cdr3_aa: CASSLAGGREQYF
cdr3_nt: TGTGCCAGCAGCTTAGCGGGGGGGCGCGAGCAGTACTTC

v_call: TRBV5-8
j_call: TRBJ2-1
d_call: TRBD1
clone_size: few
cdr3_aa: CASSLDRAENNEQFF
cdr3_nt: TGTGCCAGCAGTCTTGACAGGGCTGAGAACAATGAGCAGTTCTTC

v_call: TRBV18
j_call: TRBJ2-5
d_call: TRBD1
clone_size: .
cdr3_aa: CASSRGQGPEETQYF
cdr3_nt: TGTGCCAGCTCACGGGGACAGGGGCCCGAAGAGACCCAGTACTTC

v_call: TRBV30
j_call: TRBJ2-3
d_call: TRBD1
clone_size: many
cdr3_aa: CAWSWLTGGRYTQYF
cdr3_nt: TGTGCCTGGAGTTGGCTGACAGGGGGCAGGTATACGCAGTATTTT

v_call: TRBV7-9
j_call: TRBJ2-2
d_call: TRBD2
clone_size: few
cdr3_aa: CASTSGSAYTGELFF
cdr3_nt: TGTGCCAGCACTAGCGGGAGCGCGTACACCGGGGAGCTGTTTTTT

v_call: TRBV9
j_call: TRBJ1-2
d_call: .
clone_size: .
cdr3_aa: CASSDPAGDSYGYTF
cdr3_nt: TGTGCCAGCAGCGACCCGGCGGGGGATAGCTATGGCTACACCTTC

v_call: TRBV28
j_call: TRBJ2-7
d_call: .
clone_size: many
cdr3_aa: CASSSANVLYEQYF
cdr3_nt: TGTGCCAGCAGCTCAGCTAACGTCCTCTACGAGCAGTACTTC

v_call: TRBV5-1
j_call: TRBJ2-2
d_call: .
clone_size: many
cdr3_aa: CASRWGSGELFF
cdr3_nt: TGCGCCAGCAGATGGGGAAGCGGGGAGCTGTTTTTT

v_call: TRBV7-3
j_call: TRBJ2-3
d_call: .
clone_size: few
cdr3_aa: CARSSLSIYVLLCSDTQYF
cdr3_nt: TGTGCCAGGAGCAGCTTAAGCATCTACGTACTTCTTTGCTCAGATACGCAGTATTTT

v_call: TRBV28
j_call: TRBJ2-3
d_call: .
clone_size: few
cdr3_aa: CASTPPAGSSTDTQYF
cdr3_nt: TGTGCCAGCACCCCACCCGCGGGCAGCAGCACAGATACGCAGTATTTT

v_call: TRBV27
j_call: TRBJ2-7
d_call: .
clone_size: many
cdr3_aa: CASSSRDHSYEQYF
cdr3_nt: TGTGCCAGCAGTTCGCGGGATCACTCCTACGAGCAGTACTTC

v_call: TRBV5-1
j_call: TRBJ2-2
d_call: .
clone_size: many
cdr3_aa: CASSLGRDPTGELFF
cdr3_nt: TGCGCCAGCAGCTTGGGTCGTGACCCGACCGGGGAGCTGTTTTTT

v_call: TRBV5-1
j_call: TRBJ2-2
d_call: .
clone_size: many
cdr3_aa: CASSHQRDLYTGELFF
cdr3_nt: TGCGCCAGCAGCCACCAACGGGACCTGTACACCGGGGAGCTGTTTTTT

v_call: TRBV4-1
j_call: TRBJ2-7
d_call: .
clone_size: .
cdr3_aa: CASSQDVGIDEQYF
cdr3_nt: TGCGCCAGCAGCCAAGATGTTGGGATCGACGAGCAGTACTTC

v_call: TRBV20-1
j_call: TRBJ2-5
d_call: TRBD1
clone_size: many
cdr3_aa: CSAYQPGQPQETQYF
cdr3_nt: TGCAGTGCTTATCAACCGGGACAGCCACAAGAGACCCAGTACTTC

v_call: TRBV12-3/TRBV12-4
j_call: TRBJ2-1
d_call: TRBD2
clone_size: .
cdr3_aa: CASSLRSPLLAGGPRLRTQFF
cdr3_nt: TGTGCCAGCAGCCTCAGGTCCCCGTTACTAGCGGGAGGCCCCCGGTTAAGGACCCAGTTCTTC

v_call: TRBV3-1
j_call: TRBJ1-1
d_call: .
clone_size: many
cdr3_aa: CASSQGRGGLNTEAFF
cdr3_nt: TGTGCCAGCAGCCAAGGACGTGGAGGGTTAAACACTGAAGCTTTCTTT

v_call: TRBV7-2
j_call: TRBJ2-1
d_call: .
clone_size: many
cdr3_aa: CASSLEVHNEQFF
cdr3_nt: TGTGCCAGCAGCTTAGAAGTCCACAATGAGCAGTTCTTC

v_call: TRBV20-1
j_call: TRBJ2-6
d_call: .
clone_size: many
cdr3_aa: CSAREFSGANVLTF
cdr3_nt: TGCAGTGCTAGAGAGTTCTCTGGGGCCAACGTCCTGACTTTC

v_call: TRBV27
j_call: TRBJ2-1
d_call: .
clone_size: many
cdr3_aa: CASSQALTYNEQFF
cdr3_nt: TGTGCCAGCTCGCAAGCGCTTACCTACAATGAGCAGTTCTTC

v_call: TRBV12-3/TRBV12-4
j_call: TRBJ2-3
d_call: TRBD2
clone_size: many
cdr3_aa: CASSLASGRAGTQYF
cdr3_nt: TGTGCCAGCAGTTTAGCTAGCGGGAGGGCCGGTACGCAGTATTTT

v_call: TRBV7-2
j_call: TRBJ2-1
d_call: .
clone_size: many
cdr3_aa: CASSFPPYNEQFF
cdr3_nt: TGTGCCAGCAGCTTCCCCCCCTACAATGAGCAGTTCTTC

v_call: TRBV30
j_call: TRBJ1-1
d_call: .
clone_size: many
cdr3_aa: CAWSGRLNIANTEAFF
cdr3_nt: TGTGCCTGGAGTGGGCGTCTCAACATTGCGAACACTGAAGCTTTCTTT

v_call: TRBV19
j_call: TRBJ2-3
d_call: .
clone_size: .
cdr3_aa: CASSILQGSLTDTQYF
cdr3_nt: TGTGCCAGTAGTATTCTTCAGGGGTCCCTCACAGATACGCAGTATTTT

v_call: TRBV6-5
j_call: TRBJ1-6
d_call: .
clone_size: many
cdr3_aa: CASSYEGGWNSPLHF
cdr3_nt: TGTGCCAGCAGTTACGAGGGGGGCTGGAATTCACCCCTCCACTTT

v_call: TRBV2
j_call: TRBJ1-2
d_call: .
clone_size: many
cdr3_aa: CASRRTESNYGYTF
cdr3_nt: TGTGCCAGCAGAAGGACAGAGAGTAACTATGGCTACACCTTC

v_call: TRBV18
j_call: TRBJ2-1
d_call: .
clone_size: many
cdr3_aa: CASSPTVYNEQFF
cdr3_nt: TGTGCCAGCTCACCAACAGTCTACAATGAGCAGTTCTTC

v_call: TRBV27
j_call: TRBJ1-2
d_call: TRBD1
clone_size: .
cdr3_aa: CASSLRTGSAYGYTF
cdr3_nt: TGTGCCAGCAGTTTAAGGACAGGGTCGGCCTATGGCTACACCTTC

v_call: TRBV9
j_call: TRBJ1-1
d_call: .
clone_size: many
cdr3_aa: CASSPGPREAFF
cdr3_nt: TGTGCCAGCAGCCCGGGGCCACGGGAAGCTTTCTTT

v_call: TRBV24-1
j_call: TRBJ2-1
d_call: TRBD2
clone_size: few
cdr3_aa: CATSEASGRVYNEQFF
cdr3_nt: TGTGCCACCAGTGAAGCTAGCGGGAGAGTCTACAATGAGCAGTTCTTC

v_call: TRBV27
j_call: TRBJ2-7
d_call: .
clone_size: many
cdr3_aa: CASSLGATDYEQYF
cdr3_nt: TGTGCCAGCAGTTTAGGGGCGACGGACTACGAGCAGTACTTC

v_call: TRBV2
j_call: TRBJ2-3
d_call: .
clone_size: many
cdr3_aa: CATSSGQRTDTQYF
cdr3_nt: TGTGCCACCTCTTCCGGGCAACGCACAGATACGCAGTATTTT

v_call: TRBV27
j_call: TRBJ2-7
d_call: TRBD1
clone_size: many
cdr3_aa: CASSLLGQGSEEQYF
cdr3_nt: TGTGCCAGCAGTTTATTGGGACAGGGGTCGGAGGAGCAGTACTTC

v_call: TRBV6-2/TRBV6-3
j_call: TRBJ2-7
d_call: TRBD2
clone_size: .
cdr3_aa: CASSYLAGGRFDPEQYF
cdr3_nt: TGTGCCAGCAGTTACCTAGCGGGAGGTCGGTTTGATCCCGAGCAGTACTTC

v_call: TRBV7-2
j_call: TRBJ2-1
d_call: .
clone_size: many
cdr3_aa: CASSTSSSYNEQFF
cdr3_nt: TGTGCCAGCAGCACTAGCTCCTCCTACAATGAGCAGTTCTTC

v_call: TRBV7-3
j_call: TRBJ2-1
d_call: TRBD2
clone_size: many
cdr3_aa: CASSLSAGGDGFF
cdr3_nt: TGTGCCAGCAGCTTAAGTGCGGGGGGCGACGGGTTCTTC

v_call: TRBV18
j_call: TRBJ1-2
d_call: TRBD1
clone_size: many
cdr3_aa: CASSTDRDAGYTF
cdr3_nt: TGTGCCAGCTCGACGGACAGGGACGCGGGCTACACCTTC

v_call: TRBV28
j_call: TRBJ2-1
d_call: TRBD1
clone_size: many
cdr3_aa: CASILPGTGGINEQFF
cdr3_nt: TGTGCCAGCATTCTACCCGGGACAGGGGGAATCAATGAGCAGTTCTTC

v_call: TRBV9
j_call: TRBJ2-4
d_call: .
clone_size: .
cdr3_aa: CASSPRGGEKNIQYF
cdr3_nt: TGTGCCAGCAGCCCCAGGGGGGGGGAGAAAAACATTCAGTACTTC

v_call: TRBV12-3/TRBV12-4
j_call: TRBJ1-2
d_call: TRBD1
clone_size: many
cdr3_aa: CASSSQGGDYGYTF
cdr3_nt: TGTGCCAGCAGCTCCCAGGGGGGGGACTATGGCTACACCTTC

v_call: TRBV11-2
j_call: TRBJ2-2
d_call: .
clone_size: many
cdr3_aa: CASSRSRGNTGELFF
cdr3_nt: TGTGCCAGCAGCAGGAGCAGGGGTAACACCGGGGAGCTGTTTTTT

v_call: TRBV5-1
j_call: TRBJ2-7
d_call: .
clone_size: many
cdr3_aa: CASSSPGGRSQGNYEQYF
cdr3_nt: TGCGCCAGCAGCTCCCCCGGAGGGAGGAGCCAAGGGAACTACGAGCAGTACTTC

v_call: TRBV5-1
j_call: TRBJ1-1
d_call: .
clone_size: few
cdr3_aa: CASSRAGDGEAFF
cdr3_nt: TGCGCCAGCAGTAGAGCTGGGGACGGTGAAGCTTTCTTT

v_call: TRBV27
j_call: TRBJ1-3
d_call: .
clone_size: many
cdr3_aa: CASKMRGEGNTIYF
cdr3_nt: TGTGCCAGCAAGATGAGGGGTGAAGGAAACACCATATATTTT

v_call: TRBV2
j_call: TRBJ2-1
d_call: .
clone_size: many
cdr3_aa: CASSRSLGGEQFF
cdr3_nt: TGTGCCAGCAGTAGATCACTGGGGGGTGAGCAGTTCTTC

v_call: TRBV7-9
j_call: TRBJ1-1
d_call: .
clone_size: many
cdr3_aa: CASSLGTIRDGLRDTEAFF
cdr3_nt: TGTGCCAGCAGCTTAGGAACAATCCGGGACGGACTGAGGGACACTGAAGCTTTCTTT

v_call: TRBV4-3
j_call: TRBJ2-7
d_call: .
clone_size: .
cdr3_aa: CASSQEGTYYEQYF
cdr3_nt: TGCGCCAGCAGCCAAGAGGGCACATACTACGAGCAGTACTTC

v_call: TRBV7-3
j_call: TRBJ2-5
d_call: .
clone_size: many
cdr3_aa: CASSSGVGGETQYF
cdr3_nt: TGTGCCAGCAGCTCGGGAGTTGGGGGGGAGACCCAGTACTTC

v_call: TRBV29-1
j_call: TRBJ2-3
d_call: TRBD1
clone_size: .
cdr3_aa: CSVEGQGAKEDTQYF
cdr3_nt: TGCAGCGTTGAGGGACAGGGGGCAAAAGAAGATACGCAGTATTTT

v_call: TRBV6-1
j_call: TRBJ2-7
d_call: .
clone_size: many
cdr3_aa: CASRLRDGSYEQYF
cdr3_nt: TGTGCCAGCAGGCTACGGGACGGGAGTTACGAGCAGTACTTC

v_call: TRBV20-1
j_call: TRBJ1-5
d_call: .
clone_size: .
cdr3_aa: CSAREAGQPQHF
cdr3_nt: TGCAGTGCTAGGGAGGCGGGTCAGCCCCAGCATTTT

v_call: TRBV28
j_call: TRBJ1-2
d_call: TRBD1
clone_size: many
cdr3_aa: CASSPQGQGARGYTF
cdr3_nt: TGTGCCAGCAGTCCACAGGGACAGGGGGCGCGGGGCTACACCTTC

v_call: TRBV5-1
j_call: TRBJ2-3
d_call: .
clone_size: few
cdr3_aa: CASSSRDTRLGGMSTDTQYF
cdr3_nt: TGCGCCAGCAGCTCCCGGGACACTCGACTCGGGGGTATGAGCACAGATACGCAGTATTTT

v_call: TRBV28
j_call: TRBJ2-7
d_call: TRBD1
clone_size: many
cdr3_aa: CASSLATGGPRGEQYF
cdr3_nt: TGTGCCAGCAGTTTGGCAACAGGGGGTCCTCGGGGGGAGCAGTACTTC

v_call: TRBV20-1
j_call: TRBJ2-1
d_call: TRBD2
clone_size: .
cdr3_aa: CSARGLAGVPGNEQFF
cdr3_nt: TGCAGTGCTAGGGGACTAGCGGGAGTTCCGGGGAATGAGCAGTTCTTC

v_call: TRBV5-1
j_call: TRBJ2-1
d_call: TRBD2
clone_size: .
cdr3_aa: CASSLPALASGGYNEQFF
cdr3_nt: TGCGCCAGCAGCTTGCCCGCTTTAGCTAGCGGAGGGTACAATGAGCAGTTCTTC